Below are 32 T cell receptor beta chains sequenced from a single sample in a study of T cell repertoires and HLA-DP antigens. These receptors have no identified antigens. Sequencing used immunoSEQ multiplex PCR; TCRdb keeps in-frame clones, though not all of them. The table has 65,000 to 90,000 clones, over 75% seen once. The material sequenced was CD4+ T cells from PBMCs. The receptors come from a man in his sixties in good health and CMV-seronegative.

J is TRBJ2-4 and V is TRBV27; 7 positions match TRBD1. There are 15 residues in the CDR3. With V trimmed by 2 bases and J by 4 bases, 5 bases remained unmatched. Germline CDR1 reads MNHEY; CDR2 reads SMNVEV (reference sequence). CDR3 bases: TGTGCCAGCAGTTTAGAGGGGGCCGCTAAAAACATTCAGTACTTC. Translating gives CASSLEGAAKNIQYF.

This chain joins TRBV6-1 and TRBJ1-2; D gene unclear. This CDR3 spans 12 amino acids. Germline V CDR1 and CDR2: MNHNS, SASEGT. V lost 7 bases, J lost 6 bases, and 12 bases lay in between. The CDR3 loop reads CASTFGVHGYTF. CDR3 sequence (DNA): TGTGCCAGCACCTTTGGGGTTCATGGCTACACCTTC.

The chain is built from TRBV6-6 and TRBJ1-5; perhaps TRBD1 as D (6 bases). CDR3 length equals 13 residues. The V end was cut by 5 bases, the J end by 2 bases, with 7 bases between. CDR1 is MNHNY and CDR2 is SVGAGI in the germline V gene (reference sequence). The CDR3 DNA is TGTGCCAGCAGTAACAGGGGCAATCAGCCCCAGCATTTT. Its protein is CASSNRGNQPQHF.

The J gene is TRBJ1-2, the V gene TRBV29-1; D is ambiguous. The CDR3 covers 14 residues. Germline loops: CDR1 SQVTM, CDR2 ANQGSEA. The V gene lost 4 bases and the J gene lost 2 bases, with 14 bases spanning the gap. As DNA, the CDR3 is TGCAGCGTTGTCTCTGGACGGAACAACTATGGCTACACCTTC. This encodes CSVVSGRNNYGYTF. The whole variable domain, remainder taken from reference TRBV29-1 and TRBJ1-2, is SAVISQKPSRDICQRGTSLTIQCQVDSQVTMMFWYRQQPGQSLTLIATANQGSEATYESGFVIDKFPISRPNLTFSTLTVSNMSPEDSSIYLCSVVSGRNNYGYTFGSGTRLTVV.

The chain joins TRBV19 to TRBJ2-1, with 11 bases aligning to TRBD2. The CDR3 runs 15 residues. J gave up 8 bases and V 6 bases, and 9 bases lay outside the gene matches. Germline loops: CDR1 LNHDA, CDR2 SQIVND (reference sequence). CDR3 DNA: TGTGCCAGTAGGGGAACTAGCGGGAGTGTCGATGAGCAGTTCTTC. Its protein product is CASRGTSGSVDEQFF.

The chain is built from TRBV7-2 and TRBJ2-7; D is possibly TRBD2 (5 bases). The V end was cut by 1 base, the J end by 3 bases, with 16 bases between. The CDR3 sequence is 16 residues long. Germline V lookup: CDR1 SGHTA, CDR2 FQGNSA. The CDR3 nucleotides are TGTGCCAGCAGCTTAGAACACGTGAGGGCGGGCTACGAGCAGTACGTC. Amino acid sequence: CASSLEHVRAGYEQYV.

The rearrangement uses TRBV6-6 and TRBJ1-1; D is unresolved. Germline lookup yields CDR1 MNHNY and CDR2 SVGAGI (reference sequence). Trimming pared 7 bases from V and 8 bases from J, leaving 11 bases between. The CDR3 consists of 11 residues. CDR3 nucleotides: TGTGCCAGCACCGAAACCACAGAAGCTTTCTTT. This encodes CASTETTEAFF.

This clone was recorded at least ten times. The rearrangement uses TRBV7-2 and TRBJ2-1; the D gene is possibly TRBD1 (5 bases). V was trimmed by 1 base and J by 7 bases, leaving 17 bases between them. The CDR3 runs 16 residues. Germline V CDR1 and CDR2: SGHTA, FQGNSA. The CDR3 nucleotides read TGTGCCAGCAGCTTAGATTCAGCAGGGTTGAGGAATGAGCAGTTCTTC. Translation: CASSLDSAGLRNEQFF.

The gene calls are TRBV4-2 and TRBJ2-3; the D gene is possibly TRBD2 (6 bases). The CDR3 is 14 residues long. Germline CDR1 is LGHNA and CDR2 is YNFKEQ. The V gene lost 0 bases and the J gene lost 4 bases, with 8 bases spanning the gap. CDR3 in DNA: TGTGCCAGCAGCCAAGACACGGGAGCAGATACGCAGTATTTT. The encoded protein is CASSQDTGADTQYF.

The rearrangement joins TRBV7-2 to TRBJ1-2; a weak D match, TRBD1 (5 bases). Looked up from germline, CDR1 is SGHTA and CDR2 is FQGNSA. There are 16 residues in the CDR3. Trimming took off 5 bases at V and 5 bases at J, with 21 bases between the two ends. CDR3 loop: CASSTGPQGTGYGYTF. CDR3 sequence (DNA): TGTGCCAGCAGCACAGGACCGCAGGGAACCGGTTATGGCTACACCTTC. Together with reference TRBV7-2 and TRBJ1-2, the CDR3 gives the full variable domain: GAGVSQSPSNKVTEKGKDVELRCDPISGHTALYWYRQSLGQGLEFLIYFQGNSAPDKSGLPSDRFSAERTGGSVSTLTIQRTQQEDSAVYLCASSTGPQGTGYGYTFGSGTRLTVV.

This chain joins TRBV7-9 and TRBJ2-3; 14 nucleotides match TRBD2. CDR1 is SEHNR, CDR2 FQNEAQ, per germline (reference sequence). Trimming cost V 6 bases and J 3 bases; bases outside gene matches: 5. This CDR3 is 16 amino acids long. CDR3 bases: TGTGCCAGCAGAGGGACTAGCGGGAGAGGGACAGATACGCAGTATTTT. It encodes CASRGTSGRGTDTQYF.

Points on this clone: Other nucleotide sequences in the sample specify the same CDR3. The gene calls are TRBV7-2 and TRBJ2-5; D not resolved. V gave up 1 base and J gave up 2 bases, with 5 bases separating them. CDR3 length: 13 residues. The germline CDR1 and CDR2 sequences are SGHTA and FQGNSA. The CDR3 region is CASSLGLQETQYF. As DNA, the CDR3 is TGTGCCAGCAGCTTAGGGTTGCAAGAGACCCAGTACTTC.

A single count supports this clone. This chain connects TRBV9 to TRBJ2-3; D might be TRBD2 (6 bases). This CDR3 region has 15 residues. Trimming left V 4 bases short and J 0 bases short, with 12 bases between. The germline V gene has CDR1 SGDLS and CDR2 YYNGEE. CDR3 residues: CASSLRLGSTDTQYF. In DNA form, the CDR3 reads TGTGCCAGCAGCTTGCGACTAGGCAGCACAGATACGCAGTATTTT.

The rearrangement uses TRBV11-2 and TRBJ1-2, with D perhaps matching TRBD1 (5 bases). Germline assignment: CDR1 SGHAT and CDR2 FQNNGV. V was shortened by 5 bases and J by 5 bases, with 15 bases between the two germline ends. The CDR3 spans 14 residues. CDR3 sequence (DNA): TGTGCCAGCAGCCCCGGGACTCACCAATATGGCTACACCTTC. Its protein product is CASSPGTHQYGYTF.

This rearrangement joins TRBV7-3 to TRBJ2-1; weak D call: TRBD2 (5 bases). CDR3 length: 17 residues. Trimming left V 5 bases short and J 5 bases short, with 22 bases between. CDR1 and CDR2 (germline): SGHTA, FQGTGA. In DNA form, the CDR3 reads TGTGCCAGCAGCGCCCGGACTGGGCGCGGTCTTAACAATGAGCAGTTCTTC. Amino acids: CASSARTGRGLNNEQFF.

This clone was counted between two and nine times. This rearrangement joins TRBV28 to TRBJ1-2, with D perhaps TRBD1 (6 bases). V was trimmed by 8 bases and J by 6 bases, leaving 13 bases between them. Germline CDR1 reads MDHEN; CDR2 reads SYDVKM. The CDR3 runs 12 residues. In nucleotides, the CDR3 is TGTGCCAGCCGCGTAGGGGGGCATGGCTACACCTTC. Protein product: CASRVGGHGYTF.

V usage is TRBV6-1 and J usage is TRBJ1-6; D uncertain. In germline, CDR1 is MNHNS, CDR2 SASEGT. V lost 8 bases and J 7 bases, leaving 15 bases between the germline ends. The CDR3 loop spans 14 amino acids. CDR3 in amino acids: CASLEEGSNSPLHF. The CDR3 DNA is TGTGCCAGCCTAGAGGAGGGATCGAATTCACCCCTCCACTTT.

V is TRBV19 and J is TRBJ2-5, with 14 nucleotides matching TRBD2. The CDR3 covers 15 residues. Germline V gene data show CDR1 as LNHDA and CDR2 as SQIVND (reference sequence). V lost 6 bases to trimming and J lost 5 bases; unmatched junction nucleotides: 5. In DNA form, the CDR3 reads TGTGCCAGTAGAGGACTAGCGGGAGGAAAGGAGACCCAGTACTTC. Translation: CASRGLAGGKETQYF.

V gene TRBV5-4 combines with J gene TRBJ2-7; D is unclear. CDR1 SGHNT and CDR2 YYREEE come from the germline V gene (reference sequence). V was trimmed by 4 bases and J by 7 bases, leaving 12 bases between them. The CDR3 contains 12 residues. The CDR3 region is CASSRGTGEQYF. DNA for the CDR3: TGTGCCAGCAGCCGTGGTACTGGGGAGCAGTACTTC. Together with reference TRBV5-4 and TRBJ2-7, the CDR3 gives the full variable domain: ETGVTQSPTHLIKTRGQQVTLRCSSQSGHNTVSWYQQALGQGPQFIFQYYREEENGRGNFPPRFSGLQFPNYSSELNVNALELDDSALYLCASSRGTGEQYFGPGTRLTVT.

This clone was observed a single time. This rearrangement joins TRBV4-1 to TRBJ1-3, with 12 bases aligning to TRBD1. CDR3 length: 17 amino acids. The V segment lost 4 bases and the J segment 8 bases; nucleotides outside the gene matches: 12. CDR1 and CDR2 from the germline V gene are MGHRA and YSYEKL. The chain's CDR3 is CASSRGAGTGGRDTIYF. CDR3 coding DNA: TGCGCCAGCAGCCGAGGAGCCGGGACAGGGGGCAGAGACACCATATATTTT.

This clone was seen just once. DNA of the CDR3: TGCGCCAGCAGCCAGGGGGGCGTAAGCTCCTACAATGAGCAGTTCTTC. This translates into CASSQGGVSSYNEQFF. This chain links TRBV4-3 with TRBJ2-7; D may be TRBD1 or TRBD2 (6 bases each). Matching the DNA end better, TRBJ2-1 makes the J call doubtful. The CDR3 extends over 16 amino acids. Germline-derived CDR1 and CDR2 are LGHNA and YSLEER.

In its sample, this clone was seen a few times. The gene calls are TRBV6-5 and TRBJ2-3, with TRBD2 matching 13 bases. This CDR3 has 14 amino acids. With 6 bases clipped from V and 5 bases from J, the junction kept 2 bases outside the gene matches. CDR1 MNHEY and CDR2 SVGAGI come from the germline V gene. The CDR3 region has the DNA TGTGCCAGCAGACTAGCGGGGGGGGGAGATACGCAGTATTTT. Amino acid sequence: CASRLAGGGDTQYF.

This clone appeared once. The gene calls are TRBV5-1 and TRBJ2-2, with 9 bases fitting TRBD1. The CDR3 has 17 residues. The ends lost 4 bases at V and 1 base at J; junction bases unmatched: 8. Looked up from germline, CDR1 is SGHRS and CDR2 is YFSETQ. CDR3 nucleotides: TGCGCCAGCAGCCCGGACAGGGGTATTCGGAACACCGGGGAGCTGTTTTTT. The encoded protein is CASSPDRGIRNTGELFF. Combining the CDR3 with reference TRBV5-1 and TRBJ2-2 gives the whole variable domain KAGVTQTPRYLIKTRGQQVTLSCSPISGHRSVSWYQQTPGQGLQFLFEYFSETQRNKGNFPGRFSGRQFSNSRSEMNVSTLELGDSALYLCASSPDRGIRNTGELFFGEGSRLTVL.

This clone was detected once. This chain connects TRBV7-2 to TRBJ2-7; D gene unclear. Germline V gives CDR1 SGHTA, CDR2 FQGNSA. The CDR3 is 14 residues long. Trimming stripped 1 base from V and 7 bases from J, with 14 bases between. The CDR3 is CASSLERVLGEQYF. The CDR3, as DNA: TGTGCCAGCAGCTTAGAACGGGTCCTAGGGGAGCAGTACTTC.

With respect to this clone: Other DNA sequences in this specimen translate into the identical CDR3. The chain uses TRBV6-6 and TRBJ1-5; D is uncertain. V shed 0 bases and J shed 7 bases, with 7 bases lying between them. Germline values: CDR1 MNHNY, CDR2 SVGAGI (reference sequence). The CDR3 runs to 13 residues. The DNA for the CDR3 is TGTGCCAGCAGTTACTCTAGTGGACAGCCCCAGCATTTT. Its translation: CASSYSSGQPQHF.

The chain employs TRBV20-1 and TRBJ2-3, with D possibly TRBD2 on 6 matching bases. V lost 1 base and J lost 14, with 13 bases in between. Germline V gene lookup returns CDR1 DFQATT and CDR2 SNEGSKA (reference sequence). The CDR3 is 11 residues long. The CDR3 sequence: CSARGGDRGYF. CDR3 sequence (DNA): TGCAGTGCTAGAGGGGGGGACCGAGGGTATTTT.

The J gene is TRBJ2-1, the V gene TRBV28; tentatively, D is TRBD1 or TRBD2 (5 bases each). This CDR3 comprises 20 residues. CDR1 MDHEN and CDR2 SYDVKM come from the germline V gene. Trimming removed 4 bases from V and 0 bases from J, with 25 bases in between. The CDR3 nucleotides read TGTGCCAGCAGTTCCCCCCGGAACCCGCAGGGACGGAGCTCCTACAATGAGCAGTTCTTC. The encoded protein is CASSSPRNPQGRSSYNEQFF. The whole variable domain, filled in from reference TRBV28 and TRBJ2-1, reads DVKVTQSSRYLVKRTGEKVFLECVQDMDHENMFWYRQDPGLGLRLIYFSYDVKMKEKGDIPEGYSVSREKKERFSLILESASTNQTSMYLCASSSPRNPQGRSSYNEQFFGPGTRLTVL.

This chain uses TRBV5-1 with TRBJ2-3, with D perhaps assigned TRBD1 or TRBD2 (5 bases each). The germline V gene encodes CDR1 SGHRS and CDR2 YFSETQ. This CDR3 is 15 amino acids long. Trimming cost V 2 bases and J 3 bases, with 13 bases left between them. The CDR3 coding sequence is TGCGCCAGCAGCTTTAATGGGGGTTGGACAGATACGCAGTATTTT. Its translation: CASSFNGGWTDTQYF.

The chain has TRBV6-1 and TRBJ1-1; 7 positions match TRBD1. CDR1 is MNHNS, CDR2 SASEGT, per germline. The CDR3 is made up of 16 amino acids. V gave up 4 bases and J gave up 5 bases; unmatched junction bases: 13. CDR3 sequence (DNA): TGTGCCAGCAGTGCCACTAGACAGGGTTCGAGTACTGAAGCTTTCTTT. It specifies CASSATRQGSSTEAFF.

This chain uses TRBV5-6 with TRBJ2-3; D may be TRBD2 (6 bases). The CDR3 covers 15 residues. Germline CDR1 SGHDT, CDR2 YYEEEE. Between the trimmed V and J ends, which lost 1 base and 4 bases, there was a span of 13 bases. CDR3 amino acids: CASSLQGGLADTQYF. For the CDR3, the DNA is TGTGCCAGCAGCTTGCAGGGAGGTTTAGCAGATACGCAGTATTTT.

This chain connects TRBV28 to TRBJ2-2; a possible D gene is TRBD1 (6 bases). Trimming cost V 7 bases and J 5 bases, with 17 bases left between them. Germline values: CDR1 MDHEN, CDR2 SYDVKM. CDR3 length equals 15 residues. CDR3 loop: CASTSLGAVTGELFF. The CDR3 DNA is TGTGCCAGCACCTCCTTGGGGGCTGTAACCGGGGAGCTGTTTTTT.

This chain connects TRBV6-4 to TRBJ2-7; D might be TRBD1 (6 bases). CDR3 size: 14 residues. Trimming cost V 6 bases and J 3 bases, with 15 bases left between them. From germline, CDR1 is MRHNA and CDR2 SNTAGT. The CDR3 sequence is CASRGRGSSYEQYF. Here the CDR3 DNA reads TGTGCCAGCAGGGGCAGGGGCTCAAGCTACGAGCAGTACTTC.